A selection of T cell receptor beta chains follows, all from one sample in a study of OX40 agonist ivuxolimab in advanced cancers. Assay: immunoSEQ multiplex PCR; the TCRdb copy retains only in-frame clones and omits some. The repertoire holds around 67,000 clones, around 80% seen once, with just under 2.5% in the top ten. The sample in question was CD4+ or CD8+ T cells sorted from blood, obtained in a trial of the OX40 agonist ivuxolimab. The receptor source for this set is an adult with an advanced solid tumor such as melanoma, head and neck, liver or kidney cancer. Each CDR3 is given with its conserved first and last residue. A D gene is named only where the DNA matches it firmly. Some rows mark clone size as missing; the rest say once, few, many or name a class of expanded clone.

clone size: -; V gene: TRBV5-4; D gene: -; CDR3 length: 14; J gene: TRBJ2-1; CDR3 protein: CASSLEASYNEQFF; CDR3 DNA: TGTGCCAGCAGCTTGGAAGCTTCCTACAATGAGCAGTTCTTC
clone size: few; V gene: TRBV6-5; D gene: -; CDR3 length: 16; J gene: TRBJ1-3; CDR3 protein: CASSYLLGLGGNTIYF; CDR3 DNA: TGTGCCAGCAGTTACTTACTGGGTCTGGGCGGAAACACCATATATTTT
clone size: -; V gene: TRBV9; D gene: TRBD1; CDR3 length: 13; J gene: TRBJ1-2; CDR3 protein: CASSRDRGWGYTF; CDR3 DNA: TGTGCCAGCAGTCGGGACAGGGGATGGGGCTACACCTTC
clone size: -; V gene: TRBV13; D gene: TRBD1; CDR3 length: 19; J gene: TRBJ1-5; CDR3 protein: CASTEAGRGWIRSNQPQHF; CDR3 DNA: TGTGCCAGCACCGAAGCCGGCAGGGGGTGGATCCGGAGCAATCAGCCCCAGCATTTT
clone size: -; V gene: TRBV7-2; D gene: TRBD1; CDR3 length: 15; J gene: TRBJ1-1; CDR3 protein: CASSFSLTGDTEAFF; CDR3 DNA: TGTGCCAGCAGCTTTTCCCTTACAGGGGACACTGAAGCTTTCTTT
clone size: -; V gene: TRBV4-3; D gene: -; CDR3 length: 16; J gene: TRBJ1-1; CDR3 protein: CASSQEGFRLNTEAFF; CDR3 DNA: TGCGCCAGCAGCCAAGAGGGGTTTCGCTTGAACACTGAAGCTTTCTTT
clone size: -; V gene: TRBV5-6; D gene: -; CDR3 length: 14; J gene: TRBJ1-1; CDR3 protein: CASSLEGGGTEAFF; CDR3 DNA: TGTGCCAGCAGCTTGGAGGGCGGGGGCACTGAAGCTTTCTTT
clone size: -; V gene: TRBV7-2; D gene: TRBD1; CDR3 length: 15; J gene: TRBJ2-7; CDR3 protein: CASSLMGQRPDEQYF; CDR3 DNA: TGTGCCAGCAGCTTAATGGGACAGCGACCCGACGAGCAGTACTTC
clone size: -; V gene: TRBV18; D gene: TRBD2; CDR3 length: 16; J gene: TRBJ2-1; CDR3 protein: CASSPPSGLAGAFQFF; CDR3 DNA: TGTGCCAGCTCACCACCGTCTGGACTAGCGGGAGCCTTCCAGTTCTTC
clone size: -; V gene: TRBV29-1; D gene: TRBD1; CDR3 length: 16; J gene: TRBJ2-6; CDR3 protein: CSVEWTGRAGANVLTF; CDR3 DNA: TGCAGCGTTGAATGGACAGGTAGGGCTGGGGCCAACGTCCTGACTTTC
clone size: -; V gene: TRBV11-2; D gene: -; CDR3 length: 13; J gene: TRBJ1-5; CDR3 protein: CASSPERVQPQHF; CDR3 DNA: TGTGCCAGCAGCCCCGAACGCGTTCAGCCCCAGCATTTT
clone size: -; V gene: TRBV9; D gene: -; CDR3 length: 15; J gene: TRBJ1-1; CDR3 protein: CASSVEVDMNTEAFF; CDR3 DNA: TGTGCCAGCAGCGTAGAGGTGGACATGAACACTGAAGCTTTCTTT
clone size: -; V gene: TRBV6-1; D gene: -; CDR3 length: 13; J gene: TRBJ2-5; CDR3 protein: CASSLEREETQYF; CDR3 DNA: TGTGCCAGCAGCCTGGAGAGGGAAGAGACCCAGTACTTC
clone size: few; V gene: TRBV7-2; D gene: -; CDR3 length: 14; J gene: TRBJ1-4; CDR3 protein: CASSLAAGGGKLFF; CDR3 DNA: TGTGCCAGCAGCTTAGCGGCGGGGGGAGGAAAACTGTTTTTT
clone size: -; V gene: TRBV6-5; D gene: TRBD1; CDR3 length: 15; J gene: TRBJ1-5; CDR3 protein: CASSYSHRGNQPQHF; CDR3 DNA: TGTGCCAGCAGTTACTCCCACAGGGGAAATCAGCCCCAGCATTTT
clone size: -; V gene: TRBV5-1; D gene: -; CDR3 length: 13; J gene: TRBJ2-3; CDR3 protein: CASSLEFADTQYF; CDR3 DNA: TGCGCCAGCAGCTTGGAGTTTGCAGATACGCAGTATTTT
clone size: -; V gene: TRBV5-1; D gene: -; CDR3 length: 15; J gene: TRBJ1-5; CDR3 protein: CASSRDGSGNQPQHF; CDR3 DNA: TGCGCCAGCAGCCGGGATGGCTCTGGCAATCAGCCCCAGCATTTT
clone size: -; V gene: TRBV29-1; D gene: -; CDR3 length: 15; J gene: TRBJ1-2; CDR3 protein: CSVEDPRSSDYGYTF; CDR3 DNA: TGCAGCGTTGAAGATCCGAGGTCCAGTGACTATGGCTACACCTTC
clone size: -; V gene: TRBV18; D gene: TRBD2; CDR3 length: 17; J gene: TRBJ2-1; CDR3 protein: CASSPPGLAGGADEQFF; CDR3 DNA: TGTGCCAGCTCACCGCCGGGACTAGCAGGGGGGGCCGATGAGCAGTTCTTC
clone size: -; V gene: TRBV7-2; D gene: -; CDR3 length: 17; J gene: TRBJ2-3; CDR3 protein: CASSFFRPRSGEGTQYF; CDR3 DNA: TGTGCCAGCAGCTTCTTTAGACCCCGTTCGGGAGAGGGGACGCAGTATTTT
clone size: -; V gene: TRBV5-3; D gene: -; CDR3 length: 15; J gene: TRBJ1-3; CDR3 protein: CARGRGPLSGNTIYF; CDR3 DNA: TGTGCCAGGGGGAGGGGCCCCCTCTCTGGAAACACCATATATTTT
clone size: few; V gene: TRBV9; D gene: -; CDR3 length: 15; J gene: TRBJ1-5; CDR3 protein: CASSLDGDLHQPQHF; CDR3 DNA: TGTGCCAGCAGCCTCGACGGAGACCTTCACCAGCCCCAGCATTTT
clone size: -; V gene: TRBV9; D gene: TRBD2; CDR3 length: 19; J gene: TRBJ2-7; CDR3 protein: CASSVEETSGGTRSYEQYF; CDR3 DNA: TGTGCCAGCAGCGTAGAGGAGACTAGCGGGGGGACCCGCTCCTACGAGCAGTACTTC
clone size: -; V gene: TRBV28; D gene: -; CDR3 length: 13; J gene: TRBJ2-6; CDR3 protein: CASASSGANVLTF; CDR3 DNA: TGTGCCAGCGCCTCTTCTGGGGCCAACGTCCTGACTTTC
clone size: -; V gene: TRBV30; D gene: TRBD1; CDR3 length: 16; J gene: TRBJ1-5; CDR3 protein: CAWSHRGLYSNQPQHF; CDR3 DNA: TGTGCCTGGAGTCACAGGGGACTTTATAGCAATCAGCCCCAGCATTTT